This passage covers 24 T cell receptor beta chains from one sample sequenced in a study of ipilimumab plus nivolumab after autologous stem cell transplantation (TCRdb year 2021). The library was obtained by the immunoSEQ multiplex PCR assay. The table comes from immuneACCESS by way of TCRdb, which keeps in-frame sequences with V and J called. Part of the clones is missing from these tables; in studies checked, under half for an unresolved V gene and the rest for unknown reasons. This sample gives around 13,000 clones in total; roughly 72% of them show up just once. The top ten hold about a sixth of the sample. The material was PBMCs, obtained in a trial of ipilimumab plus nivolumab as post-transplant consolidation. Receptors were obtained from a male donor with diffuse large B-cell lymphoma.

This sequence joins TRBV2 and TRBJ1-5; TRBD1 matches 10 bases. J gave up 0 bases and V 5 bases, and 10 bases lay outside the gene matches. This CDR3 region has 18 residues. Germline V gene lookup returns CDR1 SNHLY and CDR2 FYNNEI. The CDR3 bases are TGTGCCAGCAGTTTAGCGGGACAGGGGAAGGGTAGCAATCAGCCCCAGCATTTT. Residues: CASSLAGQGKGSNQPQHF. Based on the CDR3 plus reference TRBV2 and TRBJ1-5, the full variable domain is EPEVTQTPSHQVTQMGQEVILRCVPISNHLYFYWYRQILGQKVEFLVSFYNNEISEKSEIFDDQFSVERPDGSNFTLKIRSTKLEDSAMYFCASSLAGQGKGSNQPQHFGDGTRLSIL.

V and J are TRBV7-8 and TRBJ2-1, with 7 bases identical to TRBD1. V was pared by 5 bases and J by 9 bases, with 10 bases of the junction left unmatched. The CDR3 is made up of 14 amino acids. Germline CDR1 SGHVS, CDR2 FQNEAQ. CDR3 nucleotides: TGTGCCAGCAGCCCCAGGGGGAGAGGCGGTGAGCAGTTCTTC. Its protein product is CASSPRGRGGEQFF.

V gene TRBV10-2 combines with J gene TRBJ2-1; D unclear. The CDR3 covers 13 residues. V lost 8 bases and J lost 8, with 16 bases in between. Germline V gene data show CDR1 as WSHSY and CDR2 as SAAADI. The CDR3 reads CASRRPLADEQFF. The CDR3 DNA sequence: TGCGCCAGCCGACGTCCCCTCGCAGATGAGCAGTTCTTC.

This chain links TRBV30 with TRBJ2-5; possible D gene TRBD2, 7 bases. V dropped 3 bases and J dropped 5 bases, with 19 bases sitting between them. The germline CDR1 and CDR2 sequences are GTSNPN and SVGIG (reference sequence). The CDR3 is 15 residues long. The chain's CDR3 is CAWSLGGGQVETQYF. For the CDR3, the DNA is TGTGCCTGGAGCCTAGGGGGGGGGCAGGTGGAGACCCAGTACTTC.

This chain uses TRBV7-9 with TRBJ2-1; D may correspond to TRBD1 or TRBD2 (5 bases each). V gave up 4 bases and J gave up 0 bases, with 16 bases separating them. The CDR3 is made up of 17 amino acids. Germline V CDR1 and CDR2: SEHNR, FQNEAQ (reference sequence). Here the CDR3 reads CASSSGPLSHSYNEQFF. The DNA of the CDR3 is TGTGCCAGCAGCTCGGGACCCCTTTCCCACTCCTACAATGAGCAGTTCTTC.

This chain connects TRBV18 to TRBJ1-1; 11 bases are shared with TRBD1. Losses at the gene ends were 4 bases for V and 6 bases for J; bases not matched to a gene: 7. The V gene's germline CDR1 is KGHSH and CDR2 LQKENI. CDR3 length: 15 residues. DNA for the CDR3: TGTGCCAGCTCACGGGGGGACAGGGGGTACCCTGAAGCTTTCTTT. This codes for CASSRGDRGYPEAFF.

This clone occurred once. This chain uses TRBV18 with TRBJ2-7; D unresolved. V lost 3 bases and J lost 6, with 15 bases in between. Germline V gives CDR1 KGHSH, CDR2 LQKENI. The CDR3 runs 14 residues. DNA for the CDR3: TGTGCCAGCTCACCGGCCCAGAGAGCTCTCGAGCAGTACTTC. Protein product: CASSPAQRALEQYF.

J is TRBJ2-1 and V is TRBV25-1, with D perhaps assigned TRBD1 or TRBD2 (7 bases each). V lost 4 bases to trimming and J lost 0 bases, with 13 bases between them. The germline CDR1 and CDR2 sequences are MGHDK and SYGVNS. The CDR3 totals 16 residues. The DNA of the CDR3 is TGTGCCAGCAGTGCCGCAGGGGGGGCCTCCTACAATGAGCAGTTCTTC. The encoded protein is CASSAAGGASYNEQFF.

This clone was picked up a small number of times. The V call is TRBV6-6, the J call TRBJ2-2; D possibly corresponds to TRBD2 (5 bases). V lost 0 bases and J 5 bases, leaving 13 bases between the germline ends. Germline CDR1 is MNHNY and CDR2 is SVGAGI (reference sequence). The CDR3 runs to 16 residues. This CDR3 reads CASSYSRGTGTGELFF. DNA of the CDR3: TGTGCCAGCAGTTACTCACGGGGAACTGGGACCGGGGAGCTGTTTTTT.

There are a few counts of this clone. The genes are TRBV2 and TRBJ2-7; 15 nucleotides line up with TRBD2. V shed 5 bases and J 4 bases; nucleotides not matched to a gene: 9. The length of the CDR3 is 17 residues. The V gene's germline CDR1 is SNHLY and CDR2 FYNNEI. DNA of the CDR3: TGTGCCAGCAGTATCCGGACTAGCGGGGGGGCAAAATACGAGCAGTACTTC. It specifies CASSIRTSGGAKYEQYF.

The chain joins TRBV6-5 to TRBJ1-2; 7 nucleotides match TRBD1. The CDR3 length is 14 residues. V gave up 2 bases and J gave up 3 bases; unmatched junction bases: 3. From germline, CDR1 is MNHEY and CDR2 SVGAGI. The CDR3: CASSYGTADYGYTF. The CDR3 DNA reads TGTGCCAGCAGTTACGGGACAGCAGACTATGGCTACACCTTC.

The chain combines TRBV11-2 with TRBJ1-4; D may be TRBD1 (5 bases). The CDR3 consists of 11 residues. CDR1 is SGHAT and CDR2 is FQNNGV in the germline V gene. Trimming took 5 bases from V and 16 from J, leaving 14 bases between them. Written as DNA, the CDR3 is TGTGCCAGCAGCCTGGGGGGGGAGCGGTTTTTT. It translates to CASSLGGERFF.

The chain uses TRBV27 and TRBJ1-4, with D possibly TRBD1 on 6 matching bases. The V and J ends lost 5 bases and 0 bases respectively, with 13 bases between them. Germline lookup yields CDR1 MNHEY and CDR2 SMNVEV (reference sequence). This CDR3 spans 16 amino acids. CDR3 DNA: TGTGCCAGCAGTACCGAAACAGGGACAACTAATGAAAAACTGTTTTTT. It specifies CASSTETGTTNEKLFF.

The rearrangement uses TRBV10-2 and TRBJ2-7; no clear D. The length of the CDR3 is 11 residues. Trimming shortened V by 6 bases and J by 4 bases, and 7 bases separated the two germline ends. Per germline, CDR1 WSHSY and CDR2 SAAADI. CDR3 bases: TGCGCCAGCAGCTCCACTTACGAGCAGTACTTC. Translating it yields CASSSTYEQYF.

This sequence joins TRBV27 and TRBJ2-1, with 11 bases matching TRBD2. Per the germline V gene, CDR1 is MNHEY and CDR2 is SMNVEV (reference sequence). This CDR3 is 14 amino acids long. With 10 bases clipped from V and 6 bases from J, the junction kept 8 bases outside the gene matches. The CDR3 sequence is CATQLGTSGNEQFF. CDR3 DNA sequence: TGTGCCACTCAATTGGGGACTAGCGGCAATGAGCAGTTCTTC.

This clone was detected only a few times. V and J are TRBV6-5 and TRBJ1-6; D is unclear. The CDR3 has 11 residues. CDR1 MNHEY and CDR2 SVGAGI come from the germline V gene. The V end was cut by 5 bases, the J end by 11 bases, with 7 bases between. The CDR3 coding sequence is TGTGCCAGCAGTCCGGGAGCACCCCTCCACTTT. It codes for CASSPGAPLHF.

This clone is deemed medium-sized. V gene TRBV7-2 combines with J gene TRBJ1-1; maybe TRBD1 (6 bases). Germline loops: CDR1 SGHTA, CDR2 FQGNSA. This CDR3 has 14 residues. V shed 5 bases and J shed 0 bases, with 10 bases lying between them. The CDR3 DNA reads TGTGCCAGCAGCCCCGGGACACTGAACACTGAAGCTTTCTTT. It yields the protein CASSPGTLNTEAFF.

The rearrangement joins TRBV5-1 to TRBJ2-1; 9 bases align to TRBD1. The CDR3 loop spans 15 amino acids. Germline CDR1 is SGHRS and CDR2 is YFSETQ. V lost 0 bases to trimming and J lost 9 bases; unmatched junction nucleotides: 7. The CDR3 DNA reads as TGCGCCAGCAGCTTGGGGGACAGGGACTTCGGTGAGCAGTTCTTC. Translating gives CASSLGDRDFGEQFF. The full variable domain, in which reference TRBV5-1 and TRBJ2-1 provide the parts outside the CDR3, is KAGVTQTPRYLIKTRGQQVTLSCSPISGHRSVSWYQQTPGQGLQFLFEYFSETQRNKGNFPGRFSGRQFSNSRSEMNVSTLELGDSALYLCASSLGDRDFGEQFFGPGTRLTVL.

This chain uses TRBV4-1 with TRBJ2-3; no definite D call. There are 14 residues in the CDR3. The germline V gene has CDR1 MGHRA and CDR2 YSYEKL. Trimming took off 3 bases at V and 3 bases at J, with 10 bases between the two ends. The CDR3 reads CASSHGVLTDTQYF. CDR3 nucleotides: TGCGCCAGCAGCCATGGGGTATTGACAGATACGCAGTATTTT.

The chain has TRBV27 and TRBJ2-6; TRBD2 might be the D (5 bases). The CDR3 sequence is 16 residues long. With 2 bases removed from V and 2 bases from J, the gap between germline ends came to 10 bases. Germline-derived CDR1 and CDR2 are MNHEY and SMNVEV (reference sequence). The CDR3, as DNA: TGTGCCAGCAGTTTAAGGACTCAGGCTGGGGCCAACGTCCTGACTTTC. Amino acids: CASSLRTQAGANVLTF.

The chain has TRBV7-2 and TRBJ1-6, with D tentatively TRBD1 (5 bases). The V end lost 2 bases, the J end lost 9 bases, and 14 bases lay between the germline ends. Germline V gives CDR1 SGHTA, CDR2 FQGNSA. The CDR3 runs 15 residues. In DNA, the CDR3 is TGTGCCAGCAGCTTACAGGGTGGTTTAAGTTCACCCCTCCACTTT. Translated: CASSLQGGLSSPLHF.

The CDR3 DNA is TGCAGCGTTGTCGATGGGTTCACAGATACGCAGTATTTT. It translates to CSVVDGFTDTQYF. The chain employs TRBV29-1 and TRBJ2-3; D call uncertain. CDR1 SQVTM and CDR2 ANQGSEA come from the germline V gene. The CDR3 contains 13 residues. V was trimmed by 4 bases and J by 2 bases, leaving 10 bases between them.

The rearrangement joins TRBV5-6 to TRBJ2-1; 7 bases match TRBD1. The ends lost 1 base at V and 4 bases at J; junction bases unmatched: 14. The germline gives CDR1 SGHDT, CDR2 YYEEEE. The CDR3 spans 18 residues. The CDR3 reads CASSLRKTGTAFYNEQFF. The DNA of the CDR3 is TGTGCCAGCAGCTTGCGGAAAACCGGGACAGCATTTTACAATGAGCAGTTCTTC.

This chain uses TRBV5-1 with TRBJ2-7; D might be TRBD1 or TRBD2, each matching 5 bases. CDR1 SGHRS and CDR2 YFSETQ come from the germline V gene. This CDR3 is built from 14 residues. Trimming cost V 4 bases and J 6 bases, with 17 bases left between them. This CDR3 is CASSEGPKRGEQYF. DNA of the CDR3: TGCGCCAGCAGCGAGGGACCGAAGCGAGGCGAGCAGTACTTC.